This T cell receptor beta chain was identified during a study of cytomegalovirus exposure and HLA in healthy donors. Notes on the study in general: A later analysis found that most CMV-associated TCR beta chains appeared HLA-restricted. Differences between HLA loci emerged in a later analysis of TCR association rates, with DRB1 most and HLA-C fewest. Follow-up analysis later connected one missense variant in DCLRE1C with trimming of TCR beta V- and J-genes.

PCR was performed using 60 Vbeta and 13 Jbeta primers. The method was immunoSEQ multiplex PCR; TCRdb's version includes in-frame clones alone and lacks a portion of them. This sample's table reports more than 130,000 clones. Turning to this clone: Its antigen is as yet unknown.

The CDR3 length is 14 residues. The germline V gene has CDR1 SGHRS and CDR2 YFSETQ. The V gene end was trimmed by 3 bases and the J gene end by 4 bases; junction bases not matched to a gene: 1. Sequenced sample: PBMCs. The rearrangement uses TRBV5-1 and TRBJ2-3, with 11 nucleotides matching TRBD1. The origin of this receptor is a man in his forties in good health and CMV-seronegative. The CDR3 DNA reads as TGCGCCAGCAGCTCGGGACAGGGGGCAGATACGCAGTATTTT. Its translation is CASSSGQGADTQYF.